The clone carrying this TCR beta chain has a single count. Its antigen is unidentified. Clones were sequenced by immunoSEQ multiplex PCR, and TCRdb holds only the in-frame ones, with some missing. This sample has roughly 97,000 clones, with roughly 90% found just once. CDR1 is SQVTM and CDR2 is ANQGSEA in the germline V gene. V dropped 4 bases and J dropped 4; count of bases not matched to a gene: 9. This CDR3 has 14 residues. This entry is derived from a study of graft-versus-host responses after intestinal transplantation. Looking at the study overall: Among the recipients, all got anti-thymocyte globulin induction and then tacrolimus and steroids for around 3 years.

The sequence was obtained from a human donor who received an intestinal transplant. This material consisted of unstimulated CD4+ T cells sorted from spleen or lymph node cells, taken before intestinal transplant. The chain combines TRBV29-1 with TRBJ1-1; TRBD1 matches 7 bases. In DNA, the CDR3 is TGCAGCGTTGGAAGAACAGGGGTGGGCACTGAAGCTTTCTTT. Amino acids: CSVGRTGVGTEAFF. Full variable domain (rest looked up from reference TRBV29-1 and TRBJ1-1): SAVISQKPSRDICQRGTSLTIQCQVDSQVTMMFWYRQQPGQSLTLIATANQGSEATYESGFVIDKFPISRPNLTFSTLTVSNMSPEDSSIYLCSVGRTGVGTEAFFGQGTRLTVV.